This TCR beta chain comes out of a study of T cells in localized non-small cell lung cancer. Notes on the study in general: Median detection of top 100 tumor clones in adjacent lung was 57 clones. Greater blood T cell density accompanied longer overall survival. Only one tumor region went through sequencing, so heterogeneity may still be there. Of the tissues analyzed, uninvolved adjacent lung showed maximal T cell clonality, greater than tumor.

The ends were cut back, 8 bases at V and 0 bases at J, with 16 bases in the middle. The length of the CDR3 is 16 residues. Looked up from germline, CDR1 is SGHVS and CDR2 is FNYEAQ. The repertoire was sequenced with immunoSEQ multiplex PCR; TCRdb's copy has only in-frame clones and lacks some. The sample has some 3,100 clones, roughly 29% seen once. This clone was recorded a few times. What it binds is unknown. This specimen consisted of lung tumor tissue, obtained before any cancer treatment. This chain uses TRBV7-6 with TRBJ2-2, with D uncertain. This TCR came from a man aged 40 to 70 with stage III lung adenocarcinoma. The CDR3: CASPPLKGTNTGELFF. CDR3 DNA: TGTGCCAGCCCGCCACTTAAGGGCACGAACACCGGGGAGCTGTTTTTT. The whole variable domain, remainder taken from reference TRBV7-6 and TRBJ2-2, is GAGVSQSPRYKVTKRGQDVALRCDPISGHVSLYWYRQALGQGPEFLTYFNYEAQQDKSGLPNDRFSAERPEGSISTLTIQRTEQRDSAMYRCASPPLKGTNTGELFFGEGSRLTVL.